This T cell receptor (beta chain) is drawn from a study of blood T cell repertoires in COVID-19. This table comes from immunoSEQ multiplex PCR, and its TCRdb copy is limited to in-frame clones, with some not included. The sample has over 90,000 clones; around 74% are singletons. This clone was seen just once. This clonotype was obtained from a man aged 65-85 years with COVID-19, enrolled during active disease. The material sequenced was peripheral blood.

DNA of the CDR3: TGCGCCAGCAGCCAAGGGGGACTAGCGGGAGGAACCCCCTCCTACAATGAGCAGTTCTTC. It is translated as CASSQGGLAGGTPSYNEQFF. This chain connects TRBV4-1 to TRBJ2-1; 15 bases map to TRBD2. CDR1 MGHRA and CDR2 YSYEKL come from the germline V gene. Unmatched junction bases numbered 7, after V lost 1 base and J lost 0 bases. The CDR3 extends over 20 amino acids.